The T cell receptor beta chain under discussion was sequenced for a study of ipilimumab plus nivolumab after autologous stem cell transplantation. Whole-study context: Patients received a median of about five ipilimumab and roughly eight nivolumab doses.

This CDR3 spans 12 amino acids. Germline CDR1 SGHAT, CDR2 FQDESV (reference sequence). The germline V and J ends were trimmed by 5 bases and 5 bases, with 9 bases remaining between them. Data came from immunoSEQ multiplex PCR; TCRdb stores just in-frame clones and leaves some out. The sample includes tens of thousands of clones, more than 70% of them seen just once. Ipilimumab, 1 mg/kg, started 14 to 28 days after autologous transplant. This TCR was recovered from a male donor with diffuse large B-cell lymphoma. V gene TRBV11-1 combines with J gene TRBJ1-2; TRBD1 is a possible D gene (5 bases). The sample here was PBMCs, taken in a trial of ipilimumab plus nivolumab as post-transplant consolidation. The CDR3 DNA reads TGTGCCAGCAGCGTCACAGGTTATGGCTACACCTTC. Protein product: CASSVTGYGYTF.